A single sample is the source of the 5 T cell receptor beta chains below, sequenced in a study of memory CD8 T cells in hepatitis C reinfection. Described time point: pre-reinfection, 55 to 20 weeks before reinfection detection. TCR sequencing was done directly ex vivo on sorted cells, without expansion in vitro. Libraries were prepared by immunoSEQ multiplex PCR; TCRdb keeps only in-frame clonotypes and omits some of them. The table shows about 50,000 clones, with under 90% occurring only once. Sequenced: naive CD8+ T cells sorted from blood. All receptors derive from a man between 18 and 35 years old with hepatitis C virus infection.

The J gene is TRBJ1-1, the V gene TRBV5-6, with D possibly being TRBD1 (5 bases). V lost 0 bases to trimming and J lost 4 bases, with 13 bases between them. The length of the CDR3 is 15 residues. Germline V gene lookup returns CDR1 SGHDT and CDR2 YYEEEE. CDR3 residues: CASSLAWGGSTEAFF. CDR3 DNA sequence: TGTGCCAGCAGCTTGGCCTGGGGCGGTAGCACTGAAGCTTTCTTT.

This clone was counted a single time. The CDR3 sequence is CASSVAGTSGRGEQYF. The CDR3 DNA reads TGTGCCAGCAGCGTAGCTGGGACTAGCGGGAGAGGTGAGCAGTACTTC. The chain has TRBV9 and TRBJ2-7; 14 nucleotides agree with TRBD2. The germline gives CDR1 SGDLS, CDR2 YYNGEE. V gave up 0 bases and J gave up 7 bases; unmatched junction bases: 6. The CDR3 has 16 amino acids.

This chain links TRBV7-6 with TRBJ1-2; 9 nucleotides agree with TRBD1. Trimming took 4 bases from V and 8 from J; bases not matched to a gene: 11. This CDR3 is 15 amino acids long. Germline V gene sequence: CDR1 SGHVS, CDR2 FNYEAQ. The CDR3, as DNA: TGTGCCAGCAGCTCATGGGACAGGGTGAGCGGAGGCTACACCTTC. Amino acids: CASSSWDRVSGGYTF.

This clone has just a few counts. The chain links TRBV6-1 to TRBJ1-2; D remains ambiguous. CDR1 and CDR2 (germline): MNHNS, SASEGT. CDR3 size: 14 residues. V shed 2 bases and J shed 4 bases, with 11 bases lying between them. CDR3 coding DNA: TGTGCCAGCAGTGAATTCAGTGGGCCCTATGGCTACACCTTC. Its translation is CASSEFSGPYGYTF.

V gene TRBV7-9 combines with J gene TRBJ2-6; D unresolved. V dropped 5 bases and J dropped 1 base, with 6 bases sitting between them. In germline, CDR1 is SEHNR, CDR2 FQNEAQ (reference sequence). The CDR3 length is 14 residues. The CDR3 region has the DNA TGTGCCAGCAGCCCTCCTTCTGGGGCCAACGTCCTGACTTTC. Residues: CASSPPSGANVLTF. Full variable domain (remainder filled in from reference TRBV7-9 and TRBJ2-6): DTGVSQNPRHKITKRGQNVTFRCDPISEHNRLYWYRQTLGQGPEFLTYFQNEAQLEKSRLLSDRFSAERPKGSFSTLEIQRTEQGDSAMYLCASSPPSGANVLTFGAGSRLTVL.